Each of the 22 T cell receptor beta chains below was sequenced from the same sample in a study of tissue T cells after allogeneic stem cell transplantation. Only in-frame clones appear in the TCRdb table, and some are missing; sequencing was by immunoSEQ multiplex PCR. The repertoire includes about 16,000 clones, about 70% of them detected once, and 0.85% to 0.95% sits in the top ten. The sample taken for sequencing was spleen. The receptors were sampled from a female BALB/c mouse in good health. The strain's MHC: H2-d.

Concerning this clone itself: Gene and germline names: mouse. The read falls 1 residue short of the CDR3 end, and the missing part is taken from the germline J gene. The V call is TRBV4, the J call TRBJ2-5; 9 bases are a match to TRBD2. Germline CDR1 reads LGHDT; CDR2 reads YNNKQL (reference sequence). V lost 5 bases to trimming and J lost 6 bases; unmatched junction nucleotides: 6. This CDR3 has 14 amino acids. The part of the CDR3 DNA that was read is TGTGCCAGCAGCAAGTGGGGGGGCAGGGACACCCAGTAC. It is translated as CASSKWGGRDTQY. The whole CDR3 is CASSKWGGRDTQYF.

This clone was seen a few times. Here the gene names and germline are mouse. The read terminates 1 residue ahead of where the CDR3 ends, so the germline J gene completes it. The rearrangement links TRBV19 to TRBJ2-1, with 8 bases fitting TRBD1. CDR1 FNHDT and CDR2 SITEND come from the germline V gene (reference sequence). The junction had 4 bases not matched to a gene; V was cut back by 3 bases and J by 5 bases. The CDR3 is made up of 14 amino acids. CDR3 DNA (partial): TGTGCCAGCAGTACCCCGGACAGGGATGCTGAGCAGTTC. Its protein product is CASSTPDRDAEQF. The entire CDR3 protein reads CASSTPDRDAEQFF.

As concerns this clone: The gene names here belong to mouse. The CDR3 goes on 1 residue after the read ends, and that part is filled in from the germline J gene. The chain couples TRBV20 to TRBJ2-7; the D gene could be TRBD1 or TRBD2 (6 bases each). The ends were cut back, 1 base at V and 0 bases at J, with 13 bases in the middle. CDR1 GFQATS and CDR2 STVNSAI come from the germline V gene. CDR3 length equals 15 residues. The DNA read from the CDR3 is TGTGGTGCTAGGGGTGGGGGCGCCAGCTCCTATGAACAGTAC. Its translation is CGARGGGASSYEQY. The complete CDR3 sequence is CGARGGGASSYEQYF.

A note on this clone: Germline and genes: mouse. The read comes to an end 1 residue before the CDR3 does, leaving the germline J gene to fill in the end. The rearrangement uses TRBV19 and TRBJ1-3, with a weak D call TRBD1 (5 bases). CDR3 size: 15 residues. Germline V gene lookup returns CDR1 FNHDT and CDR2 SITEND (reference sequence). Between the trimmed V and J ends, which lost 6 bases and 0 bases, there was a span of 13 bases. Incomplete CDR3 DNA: TGTGCCAGCACCAGACAGAAAAATTCTGGAAATACGCTCTAT. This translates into CASTRQKNSGNTLY. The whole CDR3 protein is CASTRQKNSGNTLYF.

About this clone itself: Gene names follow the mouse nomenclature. Incomplete CDR3 DNA: TGTGCCTGGAGTCAGGCAAACTCCGACTACACC. This translates into CAWSQANSDYT. The entire CDR3 reads CAWSQANSDYTF. V is TRBV31 and J is TRBJ1-2; D unclear. The CDR3 end falls 1 residue outside the read, so it is completed with the germline J gene. This CDR3 is 12 amino acids long. Germline assignment: CDR1 GKSSPN and CDR2 SITVG. Deletions cut 1 base from V and 0 bases from J, with 3 bases between.

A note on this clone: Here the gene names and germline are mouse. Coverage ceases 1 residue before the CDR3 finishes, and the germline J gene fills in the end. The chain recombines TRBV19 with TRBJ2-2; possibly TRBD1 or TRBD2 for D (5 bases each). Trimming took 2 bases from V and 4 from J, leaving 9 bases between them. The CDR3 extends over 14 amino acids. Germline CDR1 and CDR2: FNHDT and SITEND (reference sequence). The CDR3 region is CASSIGAGTGQLYF. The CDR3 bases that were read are TGTGCCAGCAGTATTGGGGCTGGCACCGGGCAGCTCTAC.

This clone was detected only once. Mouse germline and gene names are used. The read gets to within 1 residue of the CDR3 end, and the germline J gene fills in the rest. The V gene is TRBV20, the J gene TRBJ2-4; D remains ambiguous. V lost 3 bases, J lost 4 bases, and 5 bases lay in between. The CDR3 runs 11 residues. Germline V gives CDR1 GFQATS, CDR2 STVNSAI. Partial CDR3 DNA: TGTGGTGCTAGCTTGAAAAACACCTTGTAC. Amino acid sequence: CGASLKNTLY. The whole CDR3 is CGASLKNTLYF. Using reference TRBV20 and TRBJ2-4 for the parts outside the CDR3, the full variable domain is GALVYQYPRRTICKSGTSMRMECQAVGFQATSVAWYRQSPQKTFELIALSTVNSAIKYEQNFTQEKFPISHPNLSFSSMTVLNAYLEDRGLYLCGASLKNTLYFGAGTRLSVL.

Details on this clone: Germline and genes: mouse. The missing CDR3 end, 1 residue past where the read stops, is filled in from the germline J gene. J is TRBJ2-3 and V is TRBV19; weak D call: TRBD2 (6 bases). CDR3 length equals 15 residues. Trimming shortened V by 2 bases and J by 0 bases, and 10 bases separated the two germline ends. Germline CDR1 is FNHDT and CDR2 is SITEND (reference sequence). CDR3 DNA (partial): TGTGCCAGCAGTATTGTGGGGGTTAGTGCAGAAACGCTGTAT. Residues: CASSIVGVSAETLY. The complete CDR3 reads CASSIVGVSAETLYF.

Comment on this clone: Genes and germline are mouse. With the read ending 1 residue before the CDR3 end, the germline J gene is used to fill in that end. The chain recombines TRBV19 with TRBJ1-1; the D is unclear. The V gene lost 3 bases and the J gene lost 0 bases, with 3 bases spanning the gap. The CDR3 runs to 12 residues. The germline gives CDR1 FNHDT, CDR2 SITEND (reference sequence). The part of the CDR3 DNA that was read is TGTGCCAGCAGTAGAACAAACACAGAAGTCTTC. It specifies CASSRTNTEVF. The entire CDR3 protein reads CASSRTNTEVFF.

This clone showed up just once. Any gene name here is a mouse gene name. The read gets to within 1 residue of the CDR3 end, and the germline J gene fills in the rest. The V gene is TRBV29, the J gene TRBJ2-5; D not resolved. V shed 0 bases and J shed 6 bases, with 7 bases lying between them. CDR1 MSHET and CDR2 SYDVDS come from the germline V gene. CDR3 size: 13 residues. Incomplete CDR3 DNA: TGTGCTAGCAGTTTATCGCGTAGGGACACCCAGTAC. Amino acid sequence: CASSLSRRDTQY. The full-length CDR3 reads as CASSLSRRDTQYF. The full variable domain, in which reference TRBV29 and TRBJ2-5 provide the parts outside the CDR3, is DMKVTQMPRYLIKRMGENVLLECGQDMSHETMYWYRQDPGLGLQLIYISYDVDSNSEGDIPKGYRVSRKKREHFSLILDSAKTNQTSVYFCASSLSRRDTQYFGPGTRLLVL.

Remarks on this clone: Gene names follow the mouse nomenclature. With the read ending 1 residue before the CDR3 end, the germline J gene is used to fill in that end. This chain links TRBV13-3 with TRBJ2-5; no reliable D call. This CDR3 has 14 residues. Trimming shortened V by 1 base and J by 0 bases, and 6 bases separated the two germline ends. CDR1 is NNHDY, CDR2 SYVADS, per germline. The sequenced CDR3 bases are TGTGCCAGCAGTGATCCCCAGAACCAAGACACCCAGTAC. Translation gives CASSDPQNQDTQY. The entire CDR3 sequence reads CASSDPQNQDTQYF.

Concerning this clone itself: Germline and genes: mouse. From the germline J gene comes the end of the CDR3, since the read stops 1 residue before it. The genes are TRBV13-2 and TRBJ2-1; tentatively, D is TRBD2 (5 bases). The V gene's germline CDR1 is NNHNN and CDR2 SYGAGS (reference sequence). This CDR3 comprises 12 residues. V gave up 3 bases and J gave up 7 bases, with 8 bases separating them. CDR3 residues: CASGGVGAEQFF. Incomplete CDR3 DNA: TGTGCCAGCGGTGGCGTGGGGGCTGAGCAGTTC.

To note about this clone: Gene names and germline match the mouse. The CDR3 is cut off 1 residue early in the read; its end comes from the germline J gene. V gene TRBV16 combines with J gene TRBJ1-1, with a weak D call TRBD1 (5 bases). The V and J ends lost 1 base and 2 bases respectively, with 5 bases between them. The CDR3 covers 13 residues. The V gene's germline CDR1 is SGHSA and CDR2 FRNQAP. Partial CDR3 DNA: TGTGCAAGCAGCTTAGGGGGCAACACAGAAGTCTTC. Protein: CASSLGGNTEVF. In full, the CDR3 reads CASSLGGNTEVFF.

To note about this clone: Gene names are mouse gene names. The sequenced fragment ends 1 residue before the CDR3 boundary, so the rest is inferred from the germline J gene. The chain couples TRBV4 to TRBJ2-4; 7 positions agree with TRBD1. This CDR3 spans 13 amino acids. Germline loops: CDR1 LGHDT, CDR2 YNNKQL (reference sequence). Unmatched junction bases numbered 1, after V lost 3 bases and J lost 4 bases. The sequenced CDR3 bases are TGTGCCAGCAGCTACGGGACAGAAAACACCTTGTAC. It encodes CASSYGTENTLY. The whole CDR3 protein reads CASSYGTENTLYF.

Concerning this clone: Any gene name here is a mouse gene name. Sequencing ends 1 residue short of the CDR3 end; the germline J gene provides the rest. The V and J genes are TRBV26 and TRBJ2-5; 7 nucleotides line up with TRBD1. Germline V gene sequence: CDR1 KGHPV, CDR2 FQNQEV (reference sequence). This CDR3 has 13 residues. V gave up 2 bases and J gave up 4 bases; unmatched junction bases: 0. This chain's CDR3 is CASSLDREDTQYF. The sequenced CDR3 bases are TGTGCCAGCAGTCTGGACAGGGAAGACACCCAGTAC.

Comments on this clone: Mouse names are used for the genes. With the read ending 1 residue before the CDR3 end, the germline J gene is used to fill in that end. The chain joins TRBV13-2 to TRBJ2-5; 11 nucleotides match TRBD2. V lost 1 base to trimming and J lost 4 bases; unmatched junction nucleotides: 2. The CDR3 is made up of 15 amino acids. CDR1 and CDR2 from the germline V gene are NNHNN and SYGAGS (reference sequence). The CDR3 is CASGDRTGGKDTQYF. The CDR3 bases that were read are TGTGCCAGCGGTGATCGGACTGGGGGGAAAGACACCCAGTAC.

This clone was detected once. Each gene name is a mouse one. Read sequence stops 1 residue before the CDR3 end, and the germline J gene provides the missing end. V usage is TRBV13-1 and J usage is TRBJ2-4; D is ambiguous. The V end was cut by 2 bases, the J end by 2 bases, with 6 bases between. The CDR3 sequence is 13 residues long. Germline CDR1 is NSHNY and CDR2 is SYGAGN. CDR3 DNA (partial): TGTGCCAGCAGTGAGAAGAATCAAAACACCTTGTAC. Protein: CASSEKNQNTLY. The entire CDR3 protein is CASSEKNQNTLYF.

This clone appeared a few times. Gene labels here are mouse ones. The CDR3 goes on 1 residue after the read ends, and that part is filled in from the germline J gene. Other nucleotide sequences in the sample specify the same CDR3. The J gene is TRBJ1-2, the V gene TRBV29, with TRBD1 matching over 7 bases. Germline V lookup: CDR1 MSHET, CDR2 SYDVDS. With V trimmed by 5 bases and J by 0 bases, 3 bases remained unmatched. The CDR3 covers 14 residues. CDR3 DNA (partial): TGTGCTAGCAGTCCCGGGACAGCAAACTCCGACTACACC. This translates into CASSPGTANSDYT. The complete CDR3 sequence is CASSPGTANSDYTF.

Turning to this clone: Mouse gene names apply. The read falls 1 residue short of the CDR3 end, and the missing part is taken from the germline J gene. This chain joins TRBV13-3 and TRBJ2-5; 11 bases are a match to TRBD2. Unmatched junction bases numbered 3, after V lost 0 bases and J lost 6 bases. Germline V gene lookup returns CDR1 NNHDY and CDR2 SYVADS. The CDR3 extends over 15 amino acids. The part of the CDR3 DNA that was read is TGTGCCAGCAGTGATGACTGGGGGGGCAGGGACACCCAGTAC. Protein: CASSDDWGGRDTQY. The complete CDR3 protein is CASSDDWGGRDTQYF.

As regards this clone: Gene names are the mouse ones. Incomplete CDR3 DNA: TGTGCCAGCATCCGAAGGGGGAACACAGAAGTCTTC. It encodes CASIRRGNTEVF. The complete CDR3 reads CASIRRGNTEVFF. The chain joins TRBV19 to TRBJ1-1, with D possibly TRBD1 on 5 matching bases. The DNA ends 1 residue before the CDR3 does, and the rest of the CDR3 is filled in from the germline J gene. The germline CDR1 and CDR2 sequences are FNHDT and SITEND (reference sequence). Trimming took 6 bases from V and 1 from J, leaving 10 bases between them. The CDR3 totals 13 residues. The entire variable domain, with the rest obtained from reference TRBV19 and TRBJ1-1, is as follows: GGIITQTPKFLIGQEGQKLTLKCQQNFNHDTMYWYRQDSGKGLRLIYYSITENDLQKGDLSEGYDASREKKSSFSLTVTSAQKNEMAVFLCASIRRGNTEVFFGKGTRLTVV.

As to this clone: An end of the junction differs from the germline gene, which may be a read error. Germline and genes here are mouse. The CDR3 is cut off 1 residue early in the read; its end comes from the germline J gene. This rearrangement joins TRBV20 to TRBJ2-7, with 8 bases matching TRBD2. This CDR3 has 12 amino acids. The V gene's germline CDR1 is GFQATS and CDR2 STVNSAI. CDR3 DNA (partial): TGTGGTGCTGGGGACTGGTCCTATGAACAGTAC. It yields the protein CGAGDWSYEQY. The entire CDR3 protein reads CGAGDWSYEQYF.

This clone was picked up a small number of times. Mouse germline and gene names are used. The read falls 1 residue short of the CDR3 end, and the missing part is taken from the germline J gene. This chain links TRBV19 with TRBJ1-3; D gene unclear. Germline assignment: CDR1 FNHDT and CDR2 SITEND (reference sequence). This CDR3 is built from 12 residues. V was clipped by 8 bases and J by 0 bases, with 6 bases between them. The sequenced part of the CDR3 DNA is TGTGCCAGGACGGTTTCTGGAAATACGCTCTAT. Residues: CARTVSGNTLY. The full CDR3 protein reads CARTVSGNTLYF.